This TCR beta chain was profiled in a study of vaccination effects on CD4 cells after COVID-19. Whole-study context: Both of the two convalescent patients gave a sample, one 16 days and one a week before vaccination.

As regards this clone: Its antigen remains unknown.

Losses at the gene ends were 6 bases for V and 5 bases for J; bases not matched to a gene: 8. Germline CDR1 and CDR2: KGHSH and LQKENI. The CDR3 is 14 amino acids. ViraFEST expansion of antigen-specific CD4+ T cells with viral peptide pools preceded sequencing. Culture proceeded for nine to ten days, and CD4+ T cells were then isolated. The person had PCR-confirmed SARS-CoV-2 infection between March and December 2020. Cells had half their medium changed to IL-2 medium on days 3 and 7. Profiled with immunoSEQ multiplex PCR; TCRdb holds only in-frame clones, not every one. The data show 20,000 to 30,000 clones, around 78% seen once.

This clonotype was obtained from a human donor who had a prior SARS-CoV-2 infection. The starting material was CD4+ T cells from PBMCs cultured with HCoV-NL63 spike peptides, obtained before COVID-19 vaccination. This sequence joins TRBV18 and TRBJ2-7; 9 bases line up with TRBD2. This chain's CDR3 is CASSFAGGSHEQYF. CDR3 nucleotide sequence: TGTGCCAGCTCGTTTGCGGGGGGGTCCCACGAGCAGTACTTC.